This T cell receptor (beta chain) was identified in a study of shared clonotypes between healthy human individuals. Study observations and caveats: The study generally estimated greater richness for naive than memory subsets.

A word on this clone: Its antigen is not known.

Measured with immunoSEQ multiplex PCR; TCRdb has only the in-frame clones, and not every one. The table records about 2.2 million clones, roughly 91% of them present only once. CD45RO-negative CD8 cells positively selected for CCR7 made up the naive population, which excluded terminally differentiated effector memory CD45RA+ cells. Sequencing was performed on naive CD8+ T cells from PBMCs. The sequence came from a man between 18 and 29 years old in good health. Some clones in this sample may be carry-over from other donors' samples.

CDR3 sequence reads: CASSYSLDSRQYF. CDR3 sequence (DNA): TGTGCCAGCAGTTACTCGCTTGACAGTCGGCAGTACTTC. V usage is TRBV6-5 and J usage is TRBJ2-7; the D gene is possibly TRBD1 (5 bases). The ends were cut back, 0 bases at V and 9 bases at J, with 12 bases in the middle. The CDR3 contains 13 residues. Germline loops: CDR1 MNHEY, CDR2 SVGAGI.